The 19 T cell receptor beta chains below all came from one sample that was sequenced in a study of cytomegalovirus exposure and HLA in healthy donors. The PCR ran on 60 Vbeta and 13 Jbeta primers. Here immunoSEQ multiplex PCR was the method, and the copy in TCRdb shows in-frame clones only, minus some. The data show hundreds of thousands of clones, with around 89% seen just once and roughly 1% held by the top ten. The sequenced material came from PBMCs. The receptor source for this set is a woman in her late teens or twenties in good health and CMV-seronegative.

The J gene is TRBJ2-7, the V gene TRBV4-3; TRBD1 matches 7 bases. The CDR3 has 12 amino acids. Germline loops: CDR1 LGHNA, CDR2 YSLEER. V shed 8 bases and J 7 bases; nucleotides not matched to a gene: 8. CDR3 sequence reads: CASGHRGLEQYF. Here the CDR3 DNA reads TGCGCCAGCGGTCACAGGGGCCTAGAGCAGTACTTC.

This chain connects TRBV6-5 to TRBJ2-3; perhaps TRBD2 as D (5 bases). The CDR3 covers 12 residues. Germline CDR1 is MNHEY and CDR2 is SVGAGI. V lost 7 bases, J lost 3 bases, and 8 bases lay in between. The CDR3 coding sequence is TGTGCCAGCACCGCGGGTACAGATACGCAGTATTTT. It is translated as CASTAGTDTQYF.

V usage is TRBV6-1 and J usage is TRBJ2-7; 7 nucleotides agree with TRBD1. Losses at the gene ends were 3 bases for V and 3 bases for J; bases not matched to a gene: 5. CDR3 size: 14 residues. The germline V gene encodes CDR1 MNHNS and CDR2 SASEGT. The CDR3 DNA sequence: TGTGCCAGCAGTGATCCCGGGACAGTCTACGAGCAGTACTTC. As protein: CASSDPGTVYEQYF.

The V gene is TRBV4-3, the J gene TRBJ2-2; tentative D call: TRBD1 (6 bases). The CDR3 sequence is 17 residues long. V lost 4 bases and J 0 bases, leaving 15 bases between the germline ends. The germline V gene has CDR1 LGHNA and CDR2 YSLEER. The CDR3 nucleotides are TGCGCCAGCAGCCGAGAAGGACAGCGCGCGAACACCGGGGAGCTGTTTTTT. This codes for CASSREGQRANTGELFF.

CDR3 loop: CASSSFQVQETQYF. The CDR3 DNA sequence: TGTGCCAGTAGTTCCTTTCAGGTTCAAGAGACCCAGTACTTC. V and J are TRBV19 and TRBJ2-5; D is undetermined. The CDR3 totals 14 residues. The germline V gene has CDR1 LNHDA and CDR2 SQIVND (reference sequence). V lost 5 bases, J lost 2 bases, and 12 bases lay in between. Variable domain in full (rest from reference TRBV19 and TRBJ2-5): DGGITQSPKYLFRKEGQNVTLSCEQNLNHDAMYWYRQDPGQGLRLIYYSQIVNDFQKGDIAEGYSVSREKKESFPLTVTSAQKNPTAFYLCASSSFQVQETQYFGPGTRLLVL.

The gene calls are TRBV4-1 and TRBJ2-5, with a tentative D call TRBD1 (6 bases). CDR3 length equals 15 residues. Trimming took 1 base from V and 5 from J, leaving 14 bases between them. Germline lookup yields CDR1 MGHRA and CDR2 YSYEKL. CDR3 nucleotides: TGCGCCAGCAGCCAAGTTGGCAGGGGTGGGGAGACCCAGTACTTC. Its translation is CASSQVGRGGETQYF.

This sequence joins TRBV4-2 and TRBJ2-5; 11 bases are a match to TRBD2. Trimming took 3 bases from V and 3 from J; bases not matched to a gene: 6. The germline V gene has CDR1 LGHNA and CDR2 YNFKEQ. The CDR3 spans 16 residues. The CDR3 sequence is CASSHEGLADKETQYF. CDR3 coding DNA: TGTGCCAGCAGCCATGAGGGACTAGCGGACAAAGAGACCCAGTACTTC.

The genes are TRBV7-9 and TRBJ1-6; a possible D gene is TRBD1 (6 bases). Germline assignment: CDR1 SEHNR and CDR2 FQNEAQ (reference sequence). The CDR3 runs 14 residues. V shed 4 bases and J shed 10 bases, with 14 bases lying between them. This chain's CDR3 is CASSYNRVGSPLHF. As DNA, the CDR3 is TGTGCCAGCAGCTACAACAGGGTTGGGTCACCCCTCCACTTT.

The chain recombines TRBV13 with TRBJ2-1; TRBD2 agrees at 8 bases. The CDR3 has 16 amino acids. J lost 0 bases, V lost 5 bases, and 6 bases had no gene match. From germline, CDR1 is PRHDT and CDR2 FYEKMQ (reference sequence). This CDR3 reads CASSATSGFSYNEQFF. CDR3 DNA sequence: TGTGCCAGCAGCGCCACTAGCGGATTCTCCTACAATGAGCAGTTCTTC.

The genes are TRBV4-1 and TRBJ1-5; 8 bases map to TRBD1. Per the germline V gene, CDR1 is MGHRA and CDR2 is YSYEKL. J gave up 1 base and V 1 base, and 12 bases lay outside the gene matches. This CDR3 comprises 19 residues. The CDR3 DNA sequence: TGCGCCAGCAGCCAAGGCACACTCAGGGGGCCGTTGAGCAATCAGCCCCAGCATTTT. This sequence encodes CASSQGTLRGPLSNQPQHF.

J is TRBJ2-6 and V is TRBV7-2; 8 bases map to TRBD1. The CDR3 loop spans 17 amino acids. CDR1 and CDR2 (germline): SGHTA, FQGNSA. V lost 1 base, J lost 2 bases, and 4 bases stayed unmatched. The CDR3 loop reads CASSLGRGLTGANVLTF. CDR3 nucleotide sequence: TGTGCCAGCAGCTTAGGCAGGGGGCTGACTGGGGCCAACGTCCTGACTTTC.

The V and J genes are TRBV28 and TRBJ1-4, with 10 positions matching TRBD1. The CDR3 has 17 residues. The J segment lost 0 bases and the V segment lost 6 bases, leaving 7 bases of the junction unmatched. CDR1 and CDR2 from the germline V gene are MDHEN and SYDVKM. The CDR3 sequence: CASSQDRGFTTNEKLFF. The CDR3 nucleotides read TGTGCCAGCAGCCAGGACAGGGGGTTTACAACTAATGAAAAACTGTTTTTT. Full variable domain (remainder filled in from reference TRBV28 and TRBJ1-4): DVKVTQSSRYLVKRTGEKVFLECVQDMDHENMFWYRQDPGLGLRLIYFSYDVKMKEKGDIPEGYSVSREKKERFSLILESASTNQTSMYLCASSQDRGFTTNEKLFFGSGTQLSVL.

CDR3 bases: TGTGCCAGCAGCTTATCCGGGGGGAGTTCCTACGAGCAGTACTTC. Translation gives CASSLSGGSSYEQYF. The rearrangement joins TRBV7-9 to TRBJ2-7; the match to TRBD2 covers 7 bases. In germline, CDR1 is SEHNR, CDR2 FQNEAQ (reference sequence). V was clipped by 2 bases and J by 1 base; unmatched bases: 5. The CDR3 is made up of 15 amino acids.

This clone came up once. The CDR3 spells CASSLDGAGEQFF. The CDR3 nucleotides read TGTGCCAGCAGCTTGGACGGCGCGGGTGAGCAGTTCTTC. The V gene is TRBV5-5, the J gene TRBJ2-1; tentatively, D is TRBD2 (5 bases). CDR3 size: 13 residues. Germline V gene lookup returns CDR1 SGHKS and CDR2 YYEKEE (reference sequence). V lost 0 bases to trimming and J lost 9 bases, with 10 bases between them.

This clone was recorded once. The V and J genes are TRBV7-9 and TRBJ2-7, with 10 bases aligning to TRBD2. This CDR3 region has 16 residues. Trimming removed 0 bases from V and 5 bases from J; junction bases left unmatched: 7. Germline assignment: CDR1 SEHNR and CDR2 FQNEAQ (reference sequence). CDR3: CASSLAPRLAGDEQYF. DNA for the CDR3: TGTGCCAGCAGCTTAGCGCCGAGGCTAGCGGGAGACGAGCAGTACTTC. The whole variable domain, remainder taken from reference TRBV7-9 and TRBJ2-7, is DTGVSQNPRHKITKRGQNVTFRCDPISEHNRLYWYRQTLGQGPEFLTYFQNEAQLEKSRLLSDRFSAERPKGSFSTLEIQRTEQGDSAMYLCASSLAPRLAGDEQYFGPGTRLTVT.

The chain combines TRBV9 with TRBJ1-5, with TRBD1 identical over 7 bases. CDR1 and CDR2 (germline): SGDLS, YYNGEE. The CDR3 sequence is 17 residues long. V lost 0 bases and J lost 3; bases outside the gene matches: 9. The CDR3 loop is CASSVGAGGTANQPQHF. The CDR3 DNA reads as TGTGCCAGCAGCGTAGGGGCCGGAGGGACAGCCAATCAGCCCCAGCATTTT.

The rearrangement joins TRBV23-1 to TRBJ2-3; D possibly corresponds to TRBD1 (5 bases). TRBV23-1 is marked as an open reading frame, function uncertain. The CDR3 has 13 residues. Trimming took 0 bases from V and 5 from J, leaving 6 bases between them. The CDR3 here is CASSQSTGDTQYF. CDR3 DNA sequence: TGCGCCAGCAGTCAATCTACAGGAGATACGCAGTATTTT.

The genes are TRBV5-1 and TRBJ2-7; 10 bases match TRBD1. The V gene end was trimmed by 1 base and the J gene end by 6 bases; junction bases not matched to a gene: 10. From germline, CDR1 is SGHRS and CDR2 YFSETQ. This CDR3 contains 16 residues. This chain's CDR3 is CASSLHLGTGAGEQYF. The CDR3 DNA follows: TGCGCCAGCAGCTTGCATCTGGGGACAGGGGCCGGCGAGCAGTACTTC.

The gene calls are TRBV9 and TRBJ2-2; D is ambiguous. The CDR3 totals 14 residues. V gave up 1 base and J gave up 2 bases, with 6 bases separating them. The germline CDR1 and CDR2 sequences are SGDLS and YYNGEE. In DNA, the CDR3 is TGTGCCAGCAGCGTAAGAGATAACACCGGGGAGCTGTTTTTT. Its translation is CASSVRDNTGELFF.